These 21 T cell receptor beta chains were sequenced from one sample in a study of T cell repertoires in cytomegalovirus infection. TCRdb re-derived calls from the reads in MiXCR, one entry per CDR3 protein. In the table there are roughly 600,000 distinct CDR3 sequences, approximately 24% of which are singletons. The sequenced sample was CD8+ T cells from PBMCs. The receptor set was obtained from a human donor in good health (CMV status not recorded). Some clones in this sample may be carry-over from other donors' samples.

This chain uses TRBV20-1 with TRBJ2-4, with D possibly matching TRBD1 (5 bases). The CDR3 is made up of 14 amino acids. From germline, CDR1 is DFQATT and CDR2 SNEGSKA (reference sequence). V shed 6 bases and J shed 4 bases, with 16 bases lying between them. The CDR3 DNA reads as TGCAGTGCCCCACCCCGAGACAGTAAAAACATTCAGTACTTC. Its protein product is CSAPPRDSKNIQYF.

This clonotype was observed a handful of times. The chain joins TRBV27 to TRBJ2-2, with D hard to call. V gave up 4 bases and J gave up 2 bases, with 8 bases separating them. Per the germline V gene, CDR1 is MNHEY and CDR2 is SMNVEV (reference sequence). The CDR3 sequence is 14 residues long. The CDR3 protein is CASSSPDNTGELFF. The CDR3 bases are TGTGCCAGCAGTTCTCCAGATAACACCGGGGAGCTGTTTTTT.

The chain recombines TRBV14 with TRBJ2-7; 7 bases line up with TRBD2. CDR3 length: 14 amino acids. The V gene's germline CDR1 is SGHDN and CDR2 FVKESK. V shed 2 bases, J shed 4 bases, and the junction held 5 bases outside the gene matches. The CDR3, as DNA: TGTGCCAGCAGCCAACGGGGGGTTAAGTACGAGCAGTACTTC. Its protein is CASSQRGVKYEQYF.

Concerning this clonotype itself: This may be a read error: a much more frequent sequence differs by one nucleotide. The V and J genes are TRBV7-9 and TRBJ1-4; 7 bases map to TRBD1. The CDR3 consists of 13 residues. V lost 10 bases, J lost 7 bases, and 9 bases stayed unmatched. CDR1 SEHNR and CDR2 FQNEAQ come from the germline V gene (reference sequence). The CDR3, as DNA: TGTGCCAACAACCCGACAGGGAGTGAAAAACTGTTTTTT. Its translation is CANNPTGSEKLFF.

A few counts support this clonotype. The chain recombines TRBV27 with TRBJ1-1, with TRBD1 as a possible D gene (5 bases). CDR3 size: 11 residues. Germline V gives CDR1 MNHEY, CDR2 SMNVEV (reference sequence). The germline V and J ends were trimmed by 3 bases and 10 bases, with 9 bases remaining between them. The CDR3: CASSFGQVAFF. The DNA for the CDR3 is TGTGCCAGCAGTTTTGGACAAGTAGCTTTCTTT.

The chain employs TRBV27 and TRBJ2-1, with no clear D. The germline CDR1 and CDR2 sequences are MNHEY and SMNVEV (reference sequence). V was cut by 2 bases and J by 5 bases, with 7 bases left in between. The CDR3 is 13 amino acids. The CDR3 is CASSLLDNNEQFF. The CDR3 DNA reads as TGTGCCAGCAGTTTACTAGACAACAATGAGCAGTTCTTC.

The V call is TRBV27, the J call TRBJ1-2; D is perhaps TRBD1 (6 bases). V was shortened by 2 bases and J by 6 bases, with 10 bases between the two germline ends. Per the germline V gene, CDR1 is MNHEY and CDR2 is SMNVEV (reference sequence). The CDR3 has 13 residues. CDR3: CASSLPGEDGYTF. DNA for the CDR3: TGTGCCAGCAGTTTACCAGGGGAGGATGGCTACACCTTC.

The chain links TRBV9 to TRBJ1-2, with D possibly being TRBD1 (6 bases). CDR1 and CDR2 from the germline V gene are SGDLS and YYNGEE. There are 12 residues in the CDR3. Deletions cut 5 bases from V and 10 bases from J, with 15 bases between. Here the CDR3 reads CASRALDSLYTF. As DNA, the CDR3 is TGTGCCAGCAGAGCGCTGGACAGCCTCTACACCTTC.

Concerning this clonotype itself: This CDR3 is missing its conserved last phenylalanine or tryptophan, likely due to a read error. This chain uses TRBV7-2 with TRBJ2-7; D is perhaps TRBD1 (6 bases). Germline CDR1 is SGHTA and CDR2 is FQGNSA. The CDR3 covers 17 residues. The V end was cut by 0 bases, the J end by 0 bases, with 15 bases between. The CDR3 DNA follows: TGTGCCAGCAGCTTAGCCCTCACAACAGGGAGCTCCTACGAGCAGTACTCC. Protein product: CASSLALTTGSSYEQYS.

This clonotype was counted a few times. CDR3 in DNA: TGTGCCAGCAGTTACGGGCAGGGGTTTGGTTACGAGCAGTACTTC. Protein product: CASSYGQGFGYEQYF. The gene calls are TRBV6-8 and TRBJ2-7; possible D gene TRBD1, 6 bases. This CDR3 region has 15 residues. V dropped 2 bases and J dropped 4 bases, with 15 bases sitting between them. CDR1 is MNHGY and CDR2 is SAAAGT in the germline V gene.

This clonotype was detected ten times or more. V usage is TRBV14 and J usage is TRBJ2-6, with D unresolved. Trimming took 3 bases from V and 0 from J, leaving 9 bases between them. This CDR3 is built from 16 residues. Germline V CDR1 and CDR2: SGHDN, FVKESK. CDR3 in amino acids: CASSQESFSGANVLTF. CDR3 nucleotide sequence: TGTGCCAGCAGCCAGGAAAGTTTCTCTGGGGCCAACGTCCTGACTTTC.

This clonotype has a single count. Here the CDR3 reads CASSEEGIDEAFF. CDR3 coding DNA: TGTGCCAGCAGTGAAGAAGGCATAGATGAAGCTTTCTTT. The chain carries TRBV2 and TRBJ1-1; D ambiguous. Germline-derived CDR1 and CDR2 are SNHLY and FYNNEI. V lost 1 base to trimming and J lost 7 bases, with 10 bases between them. The CDR3 totals 13 residues.

This clonotype was seen at least ten times. V is TRBV28 and J is TRBJ1-6, with 10 bases fitting TRBD1. The V gene's germline CDR1 is MDHEN and CDR2 SYDVKM. With 6 bases clipped from V and 0 bases from J, the junction kept 17 bases outside the gene matches. CDR3 length equals 21 residues. This CDR3 is CASRERIRDRGLGSYNSPLHF. The CDR3 DNA reads as TGTGCCAGCAGAGAGAGAATCCGGGACAGGGGTTTAGGCTCCTATAATTCACCCCTCCACTTT.

The CDR3 region has the DNA TGCGCCAGCAGCCACCAAGACAGGACGGAAAATGAAAAACTGTTTTTT. It codes for CASSHQDRTENEKLFF. V gene TRBV4-1 combines with J gene TRBJ1-4; weak D call: TRBD1 (6 bases). The CDR3 consists of 16 residues. Germline V gene sequence: CDR1 MGHRA, CDR2 YSYEKL. With 3 bases removed from V and 5 bases from J, the gap between germline ends came to 16 bases.

This rearrangement joins TRBV7-9 to TRBJ2-1; maybe TRBD1 (6 bases). CDR1 and CDR2 from the germline V gene are SEHNR and FQNEAQ (reference sequence). Deletions cut 7 bases from V and 5 bases from J, with 6 bases between. There are 11 residues in the CDR3. The CDR3 spells CASKGDNEQFF. In nucleotides, the CDR3 is TGTGCCAGCAAGGGGGACAATGAGCAGTTCTTC.

This chain uses TRBV11-2 with TRBJ1-6; 8 bases fit TRBD1. The CDR3 consists of 15 residues. Germline V gives CDR1 SGHAT, CDR2 FQNNGV. V shed 0 bases and J 7 bases; nucleotides not matched to a gene: 2. CDR3 loop: CASSLDRGLNSPLHF. In DNA form, the CDR3 reads TGTGCCAGCAGCTTAGACAGGGGGCTAAATTCACCCCTCCACTTT.

The chain combines TRBV27 with TRBJ2-1, with D perhaps assigned TRBD1 or TRBD2 (6 bases each). Germline CDR1 reads MNHEY; CDR2 reads SMNVEV (reference sequence). Trimming removed 2 bases from V and 7 bases from J, with 18 bases in between. This CDR3 spans 16 amino acids. In DNA, the CDR3 is TGTGCCAGCAGTTTAATTGGGGGGCCGACGTCGAATGAGCAGTTCTTC. Amino acids: CASSLIGGPTSNEQFF.

This chain joins TRBV7-4 and TRBJ2-5; D ambiguous. Trimming shortened V by 10 bases and J by 3 bases, and 24 bases separated the two germline ends. Germline assignment: CDR1 SGHVT and CDR2 SQSDAQ. This CDR3 has 16 amino acids. The CDR3 region is CATRSGWATTKETQYF. The CDR3 DNA reads TGTGCCACCCGGTCGGGTTGGGCAACAACAAAAGAGACCCAGTACTTC.

The chain combines TRBV28 with TRBJ2-6; D is possibly TRBD1 or TRBD2 (5 bases each). Trimming stripped 7 bases from V and 0 bases from J, with 16 bases between. The V gene's germline CDR1 is MDHEN and CDR2 SYDVKM. CDR3 size: 17 residues. The CDR3 region has the DNA TGTGCCAGCAAGTTAGAGGGGCTCAGCTCTGGGGCCAACGTCCTGACTTTC. As protein: CASKLEGLSSGANVLTF.

As concerns this clonotype: Possible read error: a much larger clone is one base away. The V gene is TRBV7-8, the J gene TRBJ2-3; TRBD1 agrees at 7 bases. This CDR3 is 18 amino acids long. V lost 0 bases, J lost 4 bases, and 13 bases stayed unmatched. Germline CDR1 reads SGHVS; CDR2 reads FQNEAQ. CDR3 coding DNA: TGTGCCAGCAGCTTAGCGAGGCAGGGGGATATTGGCGCAGATACGCAGTATTTT. This gives the protein CASSLARQGDIGADTQYF.

The chain uses TRBV5-1 and TRBJ2-1, with 10 positions matching TRBD1. The length of the CDR3 is 15 residues. The V gene's germline CDR1 is SGHRS and CDR2 YFSETQ. V was clipped by 2 bases and J by 8 bases; unmatched bases: 7. CDR3 loop: CASSLGQGVGDEQFF. CDR3 sequence (DNA): TGCGCCAGCAGCTTAGGACAGGGGGTAGGGGATGAGCAGTTCTTC.